This T cell receptor (beta chain) was sequenced in a study of blood T cell repertoires in COVID-19. Study-level background: Samples came from the United States, Italy and Spain, spanning acute and convalescent COVID-19. T cells, B-cell-depleted T cells, or PBMCs provided the cDNA or gDNA that served as material.

This clone was observed a single time. In the authors' workflow: Nucleated cell counts were estimated from reference gene primer amplification. The table came from immunoSEQ multiplex PCR; TCRdb's copy has only in-frame clones and leaves some out. V, J and clone size are taken as reported in that table, and D and trimming were inferred from the DNA itself. This table holds about 130,000 clones, approximately 91% found once. The CDR3 has 16 residues. V gave up 0 bases and J gave up 10 bases; unmatched junction bases: 11. Looked up from germline, CDR1 is SEHNR and CDR2 is FQNEAQ (reference sequence). The clonotype comes from a woman aged 80 or over with acute or convalescent COVID-19. The sequenced material came from peripheral blood. The rearrangement links TRBV7-9 to TRBJ2-1, with 8 bases fitting TRBD2. CDR3 DNA: TGTGCCAGCAGCTTAGCGTCTCCGGGAGGGCCGGGAGAGCAGTTCTTC. Its protein product is CASSLASPGGPGEQFF.